This TCR beta chain was recovered during a study of human T cells and chemical hapten exposure (dated by TCRdb to the early 2020s). In the study overall: For sensitization, 2% DPC in acetone was applied to a 2 cm by 2 cm area of upper inner arm skin. Weekly therapeutic DPC doses were additionally applied to the scalp of patients throughout the roughly 22-week study period. Patch testing was done on the upper back using Finn chambers containing 0.01% DPC, and results were scored after 6 days according to International Contact Dermatitis Research Group standards. For TCR sequencing, blood came from 25 to 35 alopecia patients at anywhere from one to four time points (pre-sensitization, 2, 6 and 24 weeks). In alopecia patients, the study followed how the peripheral blood TCR repertoire changed in vivo over primary and secondary sensitization to diphenylcyclopropenone (DPC), a hapten. Blood was sampled from patients pre-sensitization (week 0) and at 2, 6 and about 24 weeks after DPC sensitization. Libraries were pooled for sequencing, and per-sample TCR yields varied mainly because of small differences in library volumes within the pool. The patient cohort, mostly female, included alopecia areata with under or over 50% scalp involvement, alopecia totalis and alopecia universalis.

In this sample, this clonotype turned up a few times. There is no known antigen for this receptor. There are no base qualities to consult, and no much larger clone falls within one base. Beyond this particular receptor, the publication reports: Patch test score was positively correlated with the number of PT1 expanded TCRs, with significance at thresholds 8, 16 and 32 but not at 4. Repeated subsampling changed both the strength of the expansion versus patch-test correlation and the threshold at which that correlation became significant. The number of TCRs above 1 in 1000 frequency did not change with DPC sensitization; there was no evidence of global repertoire structure alterations. Expanded TCRs formed significantly more large CDR3 similarity clusters than pre-sensitization or healthy control sets, consistent with antigen-driven responses. Because all patients had alopecia, a presumed autoimmune disease, the immune response of the patients might differ from that of healthy individuals.

Sample time point, as interpreted from the label and publication: patch test 2, 6 weeks after DPC sensitization. Per the publication, the treatment or condition label means: therapeutic diphenylcyclopropenone sensitization with weekly scalp DPC. Blood at each patch-test visit was drawn before the patch test was applied. Patients were eligible if aged 18 to 70, diagnosed with alopecia and judged suitable for DPC therapy, and pregnant patients were excluded. Total RNA was extracted from unfractionated whole blood that had been collected in Tempus Blood RNA tubes. The library was generated by RACE. The sequencer listed for this sample is NextSeq 500. Library preparation attached unique molecular identifiers to individual cDNA molecules for quantitative, reproducible TCR counting. Each blood RNA sample was used to sequence both TCR alpha and TCR beta chains. The authors processed their data as follows. The median number of TCRs per sample was over 85,000, ranging from 23,224 to 690,600. V, J and CDR3 annotation of the TCR reads was carried out using the Decombinator software suite. To make PS versus PT1 abundance plots, every sample was subsampled to the same number of TCRs (28,000). TCRs were defined as expanded if absent before sensitization and observed at least eight times at the 2-week time point. Using fastp at Q25 and MiXCR, TCRdb reprocessed the public reads and kept productive beta chains. Entries are consolidated by CDR3 protein sequence, retaining the most common genes and DNA. The V and J calls come from TCRdb's annotation, not from the publication. The sample yields 35,000 to 50,000 distinct CDR3 sequences; around 9% were counted once. Clones ranked in the top ten supply approximately 16% of the sample.

Trimming costs V 8 bases and J 4 bases, and their ends lie 9 bases apart. CDR1 and CDR2 (MDHEN, SYDVKM) derive from the germline V gene. The CDR3 contains 11 residues, cysteine and phenylalanine counted. Of all the DNA, just the CDR3 is kept, 33 bases in frame from base 1. Source: whole blood, taken in connection with sensitization to the hapten diphenylcyclopropenone (DPC). This clonotype was sampled from a middle-aged woman with alopecia areata. Some clones in this sample may be carry-over from other donors' samples. The V and J genes are TRBV28 and TRBJ2-7; TRBD2 could be the D gene, as 5 bases match. The DNA sequence follows: TGTGCCAGCCGACGGGGTTACGAGCAGTACTTC. This sequence encodes CASRRGYEQYF.